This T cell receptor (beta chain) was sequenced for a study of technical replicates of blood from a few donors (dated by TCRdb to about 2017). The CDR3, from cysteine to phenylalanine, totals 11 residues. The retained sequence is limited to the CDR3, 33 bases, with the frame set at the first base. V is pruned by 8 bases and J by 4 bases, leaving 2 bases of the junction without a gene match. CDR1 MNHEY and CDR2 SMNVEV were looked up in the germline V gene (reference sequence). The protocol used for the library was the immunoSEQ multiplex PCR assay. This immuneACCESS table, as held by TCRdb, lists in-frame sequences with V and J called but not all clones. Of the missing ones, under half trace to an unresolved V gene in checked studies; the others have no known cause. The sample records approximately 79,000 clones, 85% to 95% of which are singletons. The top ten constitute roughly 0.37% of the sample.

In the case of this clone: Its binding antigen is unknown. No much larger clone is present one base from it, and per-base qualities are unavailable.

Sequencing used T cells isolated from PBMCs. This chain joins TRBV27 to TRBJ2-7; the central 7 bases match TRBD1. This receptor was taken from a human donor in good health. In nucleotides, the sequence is TGTGCCAGCTGGGACAGTTACGAGCAGTACTTC. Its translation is CASWDSYEQYF.